The 19 T cell receptor beta chains below all came from one sample that was sequenced in a study of CD8 T cells in Susac syndrome. Random hexamers were used to reverse transcribe roughly 0.5 to 1 ug of RNA. TCRdb redid the calling of the immunoSEQ multiplex PCR reads with MiXCR, one entry per CDR3 protein. This table has 150,000 to 200,000 distinct CDR3 sequences, under 95% appearing once. The material sequenced was CD4+ T cells from PBMCs. These receptors originate from a human donor with multiple sclerosis.

V usage is TRBV6-2 or TRBV6-3 and J usage is TRBJ2-7; 7 nucleotides agree with TRBD1. V was clipped by 6 bases and J by 1 base; unmatched bases: 0. The CDR3 consists of 12 residues. Germline values: CDR1 MNHEY, CDR2 SVGEGT. CDR3 protein: CASRTGSYEQYF. CDR3 DNA: TGTGCCAGCAGGACAGGGTCCTACGAGCAGTACTTC.

The CDR3 DNA reads as TGTGCCAGCAGCTTAGAAACTAGCGGGGGTACATACAATGAGCAGTTCTTC. Protein: CASSLETSGGTYNEQFF. The V call is TRBV11-1, the J call TRBJ2-1; TRBD2 aligns across 11 bases. The CDR3 is made up of 17 amino acids. Trimming took 1 base from V and 4 from J; bases not matched to a gene: 6. Germline V gene sequence: CDR1 SGHAT, CDR2 FQDESV (reference sequence).

The chain is built from TRBV27 and TRBJ2-1; D not certain. V was trimmed by 3 bases and J by 7 bases, leaving 16 bases between them. The germline V gene has CDR1 MNHEY and CDR2 SMNVEV (reference sequence). This CDR3 has 15 residues. CDR3 amino acids: CASSFRPRKGNEQFF. The DNA for the CDR3 is TGTGCCAGCAGTTTTCGGCCTCGTAAGGGTAATGAGCAGTTCTTC.

The chain is built from TRBV28 and TRBJ2-7, with 10 bases fitting TRBD2. Unmatched junction bases numbered 11, after V lost 6 bases and J lost 6 bases. There are 15 residues in the CDR3. Germline-derived CDR1 and CDR2 are MDHEN and SYDVKM. Here the CDR3 reads CASRRTSGGPLEQYF. The CDR3 bases are TGTGCCAGCAGACGGACTAGCGGAGGCCCTCTCGAGCAGTACTTC.

V and J are TRBV6-5 and TRBJ1-6, with a weak D call TRBD1 (5 bases). Germline lookup yields CDR1 MNHEY and CDR2 SVGAGI. With 6 bases removed from V and 10 bases from J, the gap between germline ends came to 13 bases. The CDR3 contains 13 residues. The CDR3 region has the DNA TGTGCCAGCAGGCAGGGTCGGGAATCACCCCTCCACTTT. Translated, it gives CASRQGRESPLHF.

The rearrangement uses TRBV3-1 and TRBJ2-7; TRBD2 agrees at 11 bases. The CDR3 runs to 17 residues. Germline CDR1 LGHDT, CDR2 YNNKEL (reference sequence). Losses at the gene ends were 4 bases for V and 3 bases for J; bases not matched to a gene: 11. The CDR3 nucleotides read TGTGCCAGCAGCCGTAACCCGACTAGCGGGGCCGGCTACGAGCAGTACTTC. As protein: CASSRNPTSGAGYEQYF.

The CDR3 DNA sequence: TGTGCCAGCAGATACCAGGGGAGCTCCTACGAGCAGTACTTC. Encoded protein: CASRYQGSSYEQYF. The rearrangement links TRBV6-6 to TRBJ2-7; tentatively, D is TRBD1 (6 bases). The CDR3 spans 14 residues. The V and J ends lost 6 bases and 0 bases respectively, with 12 bases between them. Germline V lookup: CDR1 MNHNY, CDR2 SVGAGI (reference sequence).

This sequence joins TRBV5-1 and TRBJ2-1, with unresolved D. V shed 4 bases and J shed 2 bases, with 7 bases lying between them. This CDR3 has 13 residues. Germline CDR1 and CDR2: SGHRS and YFSETQ. In DNA, the CDR3 is TGCGCCAGCAGCGTCACCGCCTACAATGAGCAGTTCTTC. This sequence encodes CASSVTAYNEQFF.

The chain joins TRBV20-1 to TRBJ1-1; D uncertain. V dropped 0 bases and J dropped 0 bases, with 8 bases sitting between them. This CDR3 spans 14 amino acids. CDR1 is DFQATT, CDR2 SNEGSKA, per germline (reference sequence). CDR3 nucleotide sequence: TGCAGTGCTAGAGATCGGATGGTGAACACTGAAGCTTTCTTT. Its translation: CSARDRMVNTEAFF.

The chain employs TRBV28 and TRBJ2-1, with TRBD2 matching over 8 bases. This CDR3 has 15 amino acids. CDR1 and CDR2 (germline): MDHEN, SYDVKM. V lost 3 bases and J lost 1; bases outside the gene matches: 2. The CDR3: CASSLSGSSYNEQFF. The DNA for the CDR3 is TGTGCCAGCAGTTTGAGCGGGAGTTCCTACAATGAGCAGTTCTTC.

This chain connects TRBV2 to TRBJ1-6, with unresolved D. V was cut by 6 bases and J by 4 bases, with 10 bases left in between. Germline V gives CDR1 SNHLY, CDR2 FYNNEI. There are 14 residues in the CDR3. CDR3 loop: CASSLTEYNSPLHF. The CDR3 DNA follows: TGTGCCAGCAGCCTGACCGAGTATAATTCACCCCTCCACTTT.

The chain combines TRBV7-2 with TRBJ2-2; 8 nucleotides line up with TRBD1. Trimming took 4 bases from V and 2 from J; bases not matched to a gene: 6. The CDR3 consists of 16 residues. CDR1 is SGHTA, CDR2 FQGNSA, per germline. This chain's CDR3 is CASSSSGTGNTGELFF. The CDR3 bases are TGTGCCAGCAGCTCATCCGGGACAGGAAACACCGGGGAGCTGTTTTTT.

The genes are TRBV5-1 and TRBJ1-1, with D perhaps TRBD1 (5 bases). Per germline, CDR1 SGHRS and CDR2 YFSETQ. Trimming removed 3 bases at V and 1 base at J, with 7 bases between. The CDR3 totals 13 residues. CDR3 nucleotide sequence: TGCGCCAGCAGCTCACAGGAGAACACTGAAGCTTTCTTT. It encodes CASSSQENTEAFF. The whole variable domain, remainder taken from reference TRBV5-1 and TRBJ1-1, is KAGVTQTPRYLIKTRGQQVTLSCSPISGHRSVSWYQQTPGQGLQFLFEYFSETQRNKGNFPGRFSGRQFSNSRSEMNVSTLELGDSALYLCASSSQENTEAFFGQGTRLTVV.

V and J are TRBV5-1 and TRBJ2-2, with no clear D. The CDR3 runs to 11 residues. Trimming left V 4 bases short and J 8 bases short, with 6 bases between. Germline values: CDR1 SGHRS, CDR2 YFSETQ. CDR3: CASSVGGELFF. The CDR3 DNA follows: TGCGCCAGCAGCGTCGGAGGGGAGCTGTTTTTT.

This chain links TRBV4-2 with TRBJ2-1; no clear D gene. The CDR3 sequence is 13 residues long. Germline values: CDR1 LGHNA, CDR2 YNFKEQ. The V end was cut by 4 bases, the J end by 10 bases, with 14 bases between. Here the CDR3 DNA reads TGTGCCAGCAGCCCCCCCGGGTCGGAAGAGCAGTTCTTC. Translating gives CASSPPGSEEQFF.

This rearrangement joins TRBV20-1 to TRBJ2-7; D is tentatively TRBD1 or TRBD2 (5 bases each). The CDR3 is 15 residues long. CDR1 and CDR2 from the germline V gene are DFQATT and SNEGSKA (reference sequence). With 0 bases removed from V and 2 bases from J, the gap between germline ends came to 14 bases. CDR3 nucleotide sequence: TGCAGTGCTAGAGAATCGGGGCGGGTTGCCTACGAGCAGTACTTC. It is translated as CSARESGRVAYEQYF.

This rearrangement joins TRBV7-2 to TRBJ2-3; D gene unclear. The germline gives CDR1 SGHTA, CDR2 FQGNSA. This CDR3 contains 14 residues. Deletions cut 1 base from V and 2 bases from J, with 7 bases between. The CDR3 spells CASSLGVLTDTQYF. The DNA for the CDR3 is TGTGCCAGCAGCTTAGGGGTTCTCACAGATACGCAGTATTTT.

The rearrangement links TRBV27 to TRBJ2-7; 7 bases are shared with TRBD2. The germline gives CDR1 MNHEY, CDR2 SMNVEV (reference sequence). Trimming at V came to 5 bases and at J to 4 bases, leaving 5 bases not matched to a gene. The CDR3 extends over 13 amino acids. The CDR3 is CASSAKRGYEQYF. DNA of the CDR3: TGTGCCAGCAGTGCCAAGCGGGGTTACGAGCAGTACTTC.

The chain combines TRBV20-1 with TRBJ2-3; possibly TRBD1 or TRBD2 for D (5 bases each). The CDR3 has 14 amino acids. Germline CDR1 is DFQATT and CDR2 is SNEGSKA (reference sequence). The V end was cut by 3 bases, the J end by 0 bases, with 10 bases between. The CDR3 region has the DNA TGCAGTGCTAGGAAGGGACCTAGCACAGATACGCAGTATTTT. Translated, it gives CSARKGPSTDTQYF.